A selection of T cell receptor beta chains follows, all from one sample in a study of blood T cell repertoires in COVID-19. TCRdb's copy holds only in-frame clones and misses some; the assay was immunoSEQ multiplex PCR. The sample consists of about 82,000 clones, 80% of them appearing once. Sequencing input: peripheral blood. These receptors originate from a woman aged 40 to 49 with active or convalescent COVID-19. The CDR3 runs from the conserved cysteine through the conserved F or W. Each record gives: J gene, clone size, V gene, D gene, CDR3 protein, CDR3 DNA. The D gene is left open where the match is weak. Rows may omit the clone size; those that give it use once, few, many or a size class.

>TRBJ2-1|.|TRBV5-4|TRBD1
CASSRGQGQSSYNEQFF
TGTGCCAGCAGCCGAGGACAGGGACAGAGCTCCTACAATGAGCAGTTCTTC
>TRBJ2-3|.|TRBV7-2|TRBD2
CASSPRLAGTDTQYF
TGTGCCAGCAGCCCCCGACTAGCGGGCACAGATACGCAGTATTTT
>TRBJ2-6|.|TRBV3-1/TRBV3-2|TRBD2
CASSHFRGAGANVLTF
TGTGCCAGCAGCCACTTCCGGGGGGCTGGGGCCAACGTCCTGACTTTC
>TRBJ1-6|.|TRBV28|.
CASSFKRTLHF
TGTGCCAGCAGTTTTAAGAGAACCCTCCACTTT
>TRBJ2-1|.|TRBV7-2|TRBD2
CASSPTGGGSNEQFF
TGTGCCAGCAGCCCCACGGGGGGGGGTAGCAATGAGCAGTTCTTC
>TRBJ2-5|.|TRBV6-5|TRBD1
CASSYRGQGQGDQYF
TGTGCCAGCAGTTACCGCGGACAGGGTCAGGGGGACCAGTACTTC
>TRBJ2-7|.|TRBV3-1/TRBV3-2|.
CASSQAAAAYEQYF
TGTGCCAGCAGCCAAGCAGCGGCCGCCTACGAGCAGTACTTC
>TRBJ2-3|.|TRBV3-1/TRBV3-2|.
CASSPLGSDTQYF
TGTGCCAGCAGCCCGTTGGGCTCGGATACGCAGTATTTT
>TRBJ2-7|.|TRBV18|TRBD2
CASSPGGGRTFVEQYF
TGTGCCAGCTCACCGGGGGGAGGGAGAACATTTGTCGAGCAGTACTTC
>TRBJ2-3|.|TRBV27|.
CASTTLDYRSTDTQYF
TGTGCCAGCACCACCCTGGACTACCGAAGCACAGATACGCAGTATTTT
>TRBJ2-1|.|TRBV29-1|.
CSVVWAPGNSGEQFF
TGCAGCGTTGTATGGGCTCCCGGGAATTCGGGTGAGCAGTTCTTC
>TRBJ2-7|.|TRBV19|.
CASSNGKQPYYEQYF
TGTGCCAGTAGTAACGGGAAACAGCCATACTACGAGCAGTACTTC
>TRBJ2-2|.|TRBV7-8|.
CASSPEGGELFF
TGTGCCAGCAGCCCTGAGGGCGGGGAGCTGTTTTTT
>TRBJ2-1|.|TRBV15|TRBD2
CATSRSRLAGDNEQFF
TGTGCCACCAGCAGATCTCGCCTAGCGGGGGACAATGAGCAGTTCTTC
>TRBJ2-5|few|TRBV12-5|.
CASGLGRQEETQYF
TGTGCTAGTGGTTTGGGGAGACAGGAAGAGACCCAGTACTTC
>TRBJ1-5|.|TRBV28|TRBD1
CASSLRSGQGSYQPQHF
TGTGCCAGCAGTTTAAGAAGTGGACAGGGGTCCTATCAGCCCCAGCATTTT
>TRBJ1-6|.|TRBV19|.
CASSPNGRAGSSPLHF
TGTGCCAGTAGTCCAAATGGACGGGCCGGGAGTTCACCCCTCCACTTT
>TRBJ2-7|once|TRBV11-3|.
CASSLVQGGKQYF
TGTGCCAGCAGCTTAGTCCAGGGGGGTAAGCAGTACTTC
>TRBJ1-1|.|TRBV10-1|.
CASSAGLDTTEAFF
TGCGCCAGCAGTGCAGGGCTTGATACCACTGAAGCTTTCTTT
>TRBJ2-5|.|TRBV18|.
CASSTLLRTQYF
TGTGCCAGCTCAACCCTCTTGAGGACCCAGTACTTC
>TRBJ2-7|.|TRBV5-1|TRBD1
CASSFSGQGPREQYF
TGCGCCAGCAGCTTTTCGGGACAGGGGCCCCGCGAGCAGTACTTC
>TRBJ2-5|.|TRBV4-3|.
CASSQDGGAGETQYF
TGCGCCAGCAGCCAAGATGGGGGGGCGGGGGAGACCCAGTACTTC
>TRBJ1-3|.|TRBV29-1|.
CSVRQAGSGNTIYF
TGCAGCGTTCGGCAGGCCGGCTCTGGAAACACCATATATTTT
>TRBJ1-5|many|TRBV27|TRBD1
CASSLRGQGGNQPQHF
TGTGCCAGCAGTCTTAGGGGACAGGGGGGCAATCAGCCCCAGCATTTT
>TRBJ2-3|few|TRBV19|.
CASSTRGADTQYF
TGTGCCAGTAGTACGCGGGGCGCAGATACGCAGTATTTT
>TRBJ1-2|.|TRBV5-4|TRBD1
CASSSGQGWHGYTF
TGTGCCAGCAGCTCGGGACAGGGGTGGCACGGCTACACCTTC
>TRBJ1-1|.|TRBV9|.
CASSALPEGRTEAFF
TGTGCCAGCAGCGCCCTTCCGGAGGGGAGGACTGAAGCTTTCTTT
>TRBJ1-6|few|TRBV28|TRBD1
CASSLAGGSYNSPLHF
TGTGCCAGCAGTTTAGCAGGGGGCTCCTATAATTCACCCCTCCACTTT
>TRBJ2-7|.|TRBV5-1|TRBD2
CASSLGSSGTYEQYF
TGCGCCAGCAGCTTGGGGTCTAGCGGGACCTACGAGCAGTACTTC
>TRBJ1-2|.|TRBV7-9|TRBD1
CASSRQGPLGGYTF
TGTGCCAGCAGCCGACAGGGGCCCTTGGGTGGCTACACCTTC
>TRBJ1-1|.|TRBV3-1/TRBV3-2|.
CASSPGQNTEAFF
TGTGCCAGCAGCCCGGGACAGAACACTGAAGCTTTCTTT
>TRBJ2-1|.|TRBV4-2|TRBD2
CASSPTSVLSYNEQFF
TGTGCCAGCAGCCCCACTAGCGTCCTCTCCTACAATGAGCAGTTCTTC
>TRBJ1-5|.|TRBV7-6|.
CASSHRANQPQHF
TGTGCCAGCAGCCACAGGGCCAATCAGCCCCAGCATTTT
>TRBJ2-2|.|TRBV19|.
CASSIGTGFGELFF
TGTGCCAGTAGTATCGGTACGGGATTCGGGGAGCTGTTTTTT
>TRBJ1-4|.|TRBV10-3|TRBD1
CAIREGQGATEKLFF
TGTGCCATCAGGGAGGGACAGGGGGCTACTGAAAAACTGTTTTTT
>TRBJ1-4|.|TRBV9|.
CASSGVGGPNEKLFF
TGTGCCAGCAGCGGGGTCGGCGGTCCAAATGAAAAACTGTTTTTT
>TRBJ1-6|few|TRBV5-4|.
CASSLAGHSTLHF
TGTGCCAGCAGCTTGGCAGGGCATTCCACCCTCCACTTT
>TRBJ1-2|.|TRBV3-1/TRBV3-2|.
CASSQEWSGNHYGYTF
TGTGCCAGCAGCCAAGAGTGGTCAGGGAACCATTATGGCTACACCTTC
>TRBJ1-5|.|TRBV4-2|.
CASSQGQESSNQPQHF
TGTGCCAGCAGCCAAGGGCAGGAATCGAGCAATCAGCCCCAGCATTTT
>TRBJ2-7|once|TRBV5-5|TRBD1
CASSLVTMTGYEQYF
TGTGCCAGCAGCTTGGTCACGATGACAGGGTACGAGCAGTACTTC
>TRBJ1-2|.|TRBV23-1|TRBD1
CASSQPGTELKCGYGYTF
TGCGCCAGCAGTCAACCAGGGACAGAGCTAAAATGCGGCTATGGCTACACCTTC
>TRBJ1-1|few|TRBV28|TRBD1
CASSLFTGGTEAFF
TGTGCCAGCAGTTTATTCACAGGGGGCACTGAAGCTTTCTTT
>TRBJ1-6|.|TRBV10-3|.
CAISDRGDRSNSPLHF
TGTGCCATCAGCGACCGGGGTGACCGGAGTAATTCACCCCTCCACTTT
>TRBJ1-5|.|TRBV28|TRBD1
CASRTGGWGNQPQHF
TGTGCCAGCAGAACAGGGGGCTGGGGCAATCAGCCCCAGCATTTT
>TRBJ2-7|.|TRBV5-1|TRBD1
CASSSGQGTSGEQYF
TGCGCCAGCAGTTCTGGACAGGGAACCTCTGGCGAGCAGTACTTC
>TRBJ1-2|.|TRBV7-9|.
CASSLVTLDGYTF
TGTGCCAGCAGCTTAGTTACCCTAGATGGCTACACCTTC
>TRBJ2-2|.|TRBV9|.
CASSVSGRGGELFF
TGTGCCAGCAGCGTCTCCGGACGGGGGGGGGAGCTGTTTTTT
>TRBJ2-7|.|TRBV7-2|TRBD2
CASSLGRGGYEQYF
TGTGCCAGCAGCTTAGGGCGGGGGGGATACGAGCAGTACTTC
>TRBJ1-2|many|TRBV19|TRBD1
CASSIFGWGTEKNYGYTF
TGTGCCAGTAGTATCTTTGGCTGGGGGACAGAGAAGAACTATGGCTACACCTTC
>TRBJ2-7|.|TRBV28|TRBD1
CASSLDLTGTGGFYEQYF
TGTGCCAGCAGTTTGGATTTAACCGGGACAGGGGGTTTTTACGAGCAGTACTTC
>TRBJ1-1|few|TRBV5-1|.
CASSLTVSNTEAFF
TGCGCCAGCAGCCTGACAGTTTCGAACACTGAAGCTTTCTTT
>TRBJ2-3|.|TRBV15|TRBD2
CATSRGNSGGDTDTQYF
TGTGCCACCAGCAGAGGCAATAGCGGGGGAGACACAGATACGCAGTATTTT
>TRBJ2-2|few|TRBV4-2|TRBD1
CASSQALGQGTTGELFF
TGTGCCAGCAGCCAAGCTTTAGGACAGGGGACCACCGGGGAGCTGTTTTTT
>TRBJ2-7|.|TRBV12-3/TRBV12-4|TRBD2
CASRTSGGYEQYF
TGTGCCAGCAGGACTAGCGGGGGTTACGAGCAGTACTTC
>TRBJ2-2|many|TRBV28|.
CASSSRGTGELFF
TGTGCCAGCAGTTCCCGCGGGACCGGGGAGCTGTTTTTT
>TRBJ2-3|few|TRBV4-2|.
CASSQGLTITDTQYF
TGTGCCAGCAGCCAGGGACTTACCATCACAGATACGCAGTATTTT
>TRBJ2-1|.|TRBV9|.
CASSVATGTYNEQFF
TGTGCCAGCAGCGTAGCTACAGGGACCTACAATGAGCAGTTCTTC
>TRBJ1-1|.|TRBV19|TRBD1
CASSPLGGVTVAFF
TGTGCCAGTAGCCCTTTAGGGGGCGTAACTGTGGCTTTCTTT
>TRBJ1-2|.|TRBV7-2|.
CASSFSENYGYTF
TGTGCCAGCAGCTTTTCAGAAAACTATGGCTACACCTTC
>TRBJ2-7|.|TRBV2|TRBD1
CASTRDRGRFEQYF
TGTGCCAGCACCCGGGACAGGGGGCGGTTCGAGCAGTACTTC